This passage covers 28 T cell receptor beta chains from one sample sequenced in a study of OX40 agonist ivuxolimab in advanced cancers. Some clones are missing from TCRdb's copy, which holds only in-frame ones; the method was immunoSEQ multiplex PCR. Of roughly 23,000 clones listed, around 79% are singletons. Material: CD4+ or CD8+ T cells sorted from blood, obtained in a trial of the OX40 agonist ivuxolimab. Receptor source: an adult with an advanced solid tumor such as melanoma, head and neck, liver or kidney cancer.

The CDR3 protein is CARRGQFCRGWGYNQPQHF. In nucleotides, the CDR3 is TGTGCCAGAAGGGGCCAATTTTGTCGAGGGTGGGGATACAATCAGCCCCAGCATTTT. This chain joins TRBV7-3 and TRBJ1-5, with D maybe TRBD1 (5 bases). CDR1 and CDR2 (germline): SGHTA, FQGTGA. The CDR3 loop spans 19 amino acids. Trimming left V 9 bases short and J 3 bases short, with 30 bases between.

This clone came up a few times. The rearrangement uses TRBV27 and TRBJ1-1; D is unclear. V lost 6 bases to trimming and J lost 1 base, with 9 bases between them. In germline, CDR1 is MNHEY, CDR2 SMNVEV (reference sequence). This CDR3 has 13 amino acids. The CDR3 loop reads CASSQIGNTEAFF. For the CDR3, the DNA is TGTGCCAGCAGCCAGATCGGGAACACTGAAGCTTTCTTT.

The chain joins TRBV19 to TRBJ1-1, with TRBD1 identical over 9 bases. Germline CDR1 and CDR2: LNHDA and SQIVND (reference sequence). This CDR3 comprises 15 residues. The V gene end was trimmed by 2 bases and the J gene end by 10 bases; junction bases not matched to a gene: 11. CDR3 in DNA: TGTGCCAGTAGTATAATGGGACAGGGCCACATAGGAGCTTTCTTT. Translated, it gives CASSIMGQGHIGAFF.

This sequence joins TRBV2 and TRBJ2-7; TRBD2 aligns across 10 bases. CDR3 length: 14 amino acids. V shed 6 bases and J 10 bases; nucleotides not matched to a gene: 12. Per germline, CDR1 SNHLY and CDR2 FYNNEI. Here the CDR3 reads CASSLGTSVLGQYF. The DNA of the CDR3 is TGTGCCAGCAGCCTCGGGACTAGCGTATTAGGTCAGTACTTC. The full variable domain, its missing parts supplied by reference TRBV2 and TRBJ2-7, is EPEVTQTPSHQVTQMGQEVILRCVPISNHLYFYWYRQILGQKVEFLVSFYNNEISEKSEIFDDQFSVERPDGSNFTLKIRSTKLEDSAMYFCASSLGTSVLGQYFGPGTRLTVT.

The chain employs TRBV7-2 and TRBJ2-5; D might be TRBD2 (6 bases). Per the germline V gene, CDR1 is SGHTA and CDR2 is FQGNSA. This CDR3 has 15 residues. V was pared by 3 bases and J by 5 bases, with 16 bases between. CDR3 amino acids: CASSFTRGGSETQYF. Written as DNA, the CDR3 is TGTGCCAGCAGCTTCACGAGGGGAGGATCGGAGACCCAGTACTTC. Drawing the rest from reference TRBV7-2 and TRBJ2-5, the complete variable domain is GAGVSQSPSNKVTEKGKDVELRCDPISGHTALYWYRQSLGQGLEFLIYFQGNSAPDKSGLPSDRFSAERTGGSVSTLTIQRTQQEDSAVYLCASSFTRGGSETQYFGPGTRLLVL.

The chain links TRBV6-6 to TRBJ2-7, with D unresolved. Trimming removed 5 bases at V and 7 bases at J, with 9 bases between. The germline V gene encodes CDR1 MNHNY and CDR2 SVGAGI (reference sequence). The CDR3 has 11 amino acids. Here the CDR3 DNA reads TGTGCCAGCAGTCACAACCTGGAGCAGTACTTC. Amino acid sequence: CASSHNLEQYF.

The V call is TRBV6-6, the J call TRBJ2-3, with 7 bases identical to TRBD1. CDR1 is MNHNY, CDR2 SVGAGI, per germline (reference sequence). J gave up 2 bases and V 9 bases, and 8 bases lay outside the gene matches. This CDR3 region has 14 residues. The CDR3 region has the DNA TGTGCCAGTACACCGGGACAGATCACAGATACGCAGTATTTT. This gives the protein CASTPGQITDTQYF.

This clone was seen more than once but under ten times. The V call is TRBV30, the J call TRBJ2-7; D unresolved. V was clipped by 3 bases and J by 4 bases, with 4 bases between them. Germline CDR1 reads GTSNPN; CDR2 reads SVGIG (reference sequence). The CDR3 covers 10 residues. The CDR3 DNA sequence: TGTGCCTGGAGGGGGTACGAGCAGTACTTC. Its translation is CAWRGYEQYF. Using reference TRBV30 and TRBJ2-7 for the parts outside the CDR3, the full variable domain is SQTIHQWPATLVQPVGSPLSLECTVEGTSNPNLYWYRQAAGRGLQLLFYSVGIGQISSEVPQNLSASRPQDRQFILSSKKLLLSDSGFYLCAWRGYEQYFGPGTRLTVT.

This clone was seen more than once but under ten times. The same CDR3 also results from other DNA sequences found in this sample. V usage is TRBV5-4 and J usage is TRBJ2-7; the match to TRBD1 covers 10 bases. V was pared by 4 bases and J by 5 bases, with 3 bases of the junction left unmatched. Germline V gene data show CDR1 as SGHNT and CDR2 as YYREEE (reference sequence). This CDR3 spans 13 amino acids. CDR3 sequence: CASSRQGADEQYF. DNA of the CDR3: TGTGCCAGCAGCCGACAGGGGGCCGACGAGCAGTACTTC.

Comment on this clone: The junction departs from the called germline gene at one end, perhaps through a read error. CDR3 in DNA: TGTGCCAGCAGTCGTCGACAGGGAGGGGAGACCCAGTACTTC. This codes for CASSRRQGGETQYF. The chain has TRBV10-3 and TRBJ2-5; D is tentatively TRBD1 or TRBD2 (7 bases each). This CDR3 region has 14 residues. Germline values: CDR1 ENHRY, CDR2 SYGVKD.

The gene calls are TRBV5-1 and TRBJ1-1; no reliable D call. The germline V gene encodes CDR1 SGHRS and CDR2 YFSETQ. The CDR3 spans 16 residues. The V end lost 0 bases, the J end lost 3 bases, and 15 bases lay between the germline ends. The CDR3 region is CASSLGLGIGDTEAFF. Here the CDR3 DNA reads TGCGCCAGCAGCTTGGGTTTGGGGATTGGGGACACTGAAGCTTTCTTT.

This chain joins TRBV2 and TRBJ1-1; TRBD1 matches 7 bases. Germline assignment: CDR1 SNHLY and CDR2 FYNNEI. V lost 7 bases to trimming and J lost 3 bases; unmatched junction nucleotides: 8. The CDR3 spans 14 residues. Written as DNA, the CDR3 is TGTGCCAGCACCAGGACAGGAATTTACACTGAAGCTTTCTTT. The encoded protein is CASTRTGIYTEAFF.

The rearrangement uses TRBV19 and TRBJ1-2; 9 bases agree with TRBD1. Germline V lookup: CDR1 LNHDA, CDR2 SQIVND (reference sequence). J gave up 5 bases and V 6 bases, and 13 bases lay outside the gene matches. This CDR3 is built from 16 residues. For the CDR3, the DNA is TGTGCCAGTAGCGACCTTCGGGATGGGACAGGGTATGGCTACACCTTC. This translates into CASSDLRDGTGYGYTF.

The V gene is TRBV6-1, the J gene TRBJ2-1; D is possibly TRBD1 (7 bases). This CDR3 has 11 residues. The V end was cut by 5 bases, the J end by 9 bases, with 8 bases between. Germline V gene sequence: CDR1 MNHNS, CDR2 SASEGT. The CDR3, as DNA: TGTGCCAGCAGTCAGGGGGGTGAGCAGTTCTTC. It codes for CASSQGGEQFF.

The chain couples TRBV5-1 to TRBJ2-2; 11 positions match TRBD2. This CDR3 is 16 amino acids long. Germline V gene lookup returns CDR1 SGHRS and CDR2 YFSETQ. V was pared by 4 bases and J by 1 base, with 3 bases of the junction left unmatched. The CDR3 loop is CASSRLAGQNTGELFF. The CDR3 nucleotides read TGCGCCAGCAGCCGACTAGCGGGACAGAACACCGGGGAGCTGTTTTTT.

The table lists this clone with a count of one. The rearrangement joins TRBV4-3 to TRBJ2-3, with 11 bases matching TRBD2. The CDR3 has 17 amino acids. Germline trimming cut 1 base from V and 3 bases from J; bases unmatched to any gene: 6. CDR1 is LGHNA, CDR2 YSLEER, per germline. The CDR3 reads CASSQGSGRAGTDTQYF. The CDR3 DNA is TGCGCCAGCAGCCAAGGTAGCGGGAGGGCTGGTACAGATACGCAGTATTTT.

CDR3 bases: TGTGCCAGCAGCTTAGACAGAGGGAGGGAGACCCAGTACTTC. Translating it yields CASSLDRGRETQYF. The gene calls are TRBV11-2 and TRBJ2-5, with D perhaps TRBD2 (6 bases). The V gene lost 0 bases and the J gene lost 5 bases, with 10 bases spanning the gap. This CDR3 spans 14 amino acids. From germline, CDR1 is SGHAT and CDR2 FQNNGV.

This clone was recorded once. A much more abundant neighbour one base away suggests this may be a read error. The gene calls are TRBV7-2 and TRBJ1-3; D is uncertain. Trimming stripped 6 bases from V and 0 bases from J, with 6 bases between. Germline V lookup: CDR1 SGHTA, CDR2 FQGNSA. CDR3 length equals 13 residues. This CDR3 is CASSFTSGNTIYF. As DNA, the CDR3 is TGTGCCAGCAGTTTCACCTCTGGAAACACCATATATTTT.

V gene TRBV5-1 combines with J gene TRBJ2-5; TRBD1 matches at 8 bases. This CDR3 is built from 17 residues. The ends lost 2 bases at V and 4 bases at J; junction bases unmatched: 13. CDR1 is SGHRS and CDR2 is YFSETQ in the germline V gene. The DNA of the CDR3 is TGCGCCAGCAGCTTCGGGACCGGGACAGGTCGTGGAGAGACCCAGTACTTC. This codes for CASSFGTGTGRGETQYF.

The chain recombines TRBV7-9 with TRBJ2-5, with a weak D call TRBD2 (5 bases). From germline, CDR1 is SEHNR and CDR2 FQNEAQ (reference sequence). CDR3 length: 15 residues. V was trimmed by 5 bases and J by 5 bases, leaving 18 bases between them. Here the CDR3 reads CASSPQPGPGETQYF. CDR3 nucleotides: TGTGCCAGCAGCCCTCAACCCGGCCCGGGGGAGACCCAGTACTTC.

J is TRBJ1-3 and V is TRBV6-1, with a weak D call TRBD1 (5 bases). Per the germline V gene, CDR1 is MNHNS and CDR2 is SASEGT. Deletions cut 6 bases from V and 1 base from J, with 10 bases between. This CDR3 contains 14 residues. CDR3 DNA sequence: TGTGCCAGCAGGGGGCGAGGATCTGGAAACACCATATATTTT. As protein: CASRGRGSGNTIYF.

The chain employs TRBV7-2 and TRBJ1-5, with D maybe TRBD1 (6 bases). This CDR3 is 14 amino acids long. Germline loops: CDR1 SGHTA, CDR2 FQGNSA. Trimming removed 5 bases at V and 7 bases at J, with 15 bases between. The CDR3 nucleotides are TGTGCCAGCAGCCCCCGGGGGCTAGGACAGCCCCAGCATTTT. Its protein is CASSPRGLGQPQHF. The whole variable domain, remainder taken from reference TRBV7-2 and TRBJ1-5, is GAGVSQSPSNKVTEKGKDVELRCDPISGHTALYWYRQSLGQGLEFLIYFQGNSAPDKSGLPSDRFSAERTGGSVSTLTIQRTQQEDSAVYLCASSPRGLGQPQHFGDGTRLSIL.

The chain links TRBV5-6 to TRBJ2-5, with 12 bases that match TRBD1. Germline CDR1 and CDR2: SGHDT and YYEEEE. The CDR3 extends over 19 amino acids. V shed 3 bases and J 1 base; nucleotides not matched to a gene: 13. The CDR3 DNA is TGTGCCAGCAGCTCGACCTGGGACAGGGGGCTCCACAGCCAAGAGACCCAGTACTTC. Amino acids: CASSSTWDRGLHSQETQYF. The variable domain in full, with the rest retrieved from reference TRBV5-6 and TRBJ2-5, is DAGVTQSPTHLIKTRGQQVTLRCSPKSGHDTVSWYQQALGQGPQFIFQYYEEEERQRGNFPDRFSGHQFPNYSSELNVNALLLGDSALYLCASSSTWDRGLHSQETQYFGPGTRLLVL.

This clone showed up just once. This chain uses TRBV18 with TRBJ2-1, with a possible D match to TRBD1 (5 bases). This CDR3 has 17 amino acids. Trimming removed 0 bases from V and 0 bases from J, with 12 bases in between. Per the germline V gene, CDR1 is KGHSH and CDR2 is LQKENI. The CDR3 loop reads CASSPPTAYSSYNEQFF. The CDR3 DNA reads TGTGCCAGCTCACCACCGACAGCCTATAGCTCCTACAATGAGCAGTTCTTC.

This sequence joins TRBV18 and TRBJ2-5; 14 nucleotides agree with TRBD2. The end of the DNA fits TRBJ2-7 better, so the J call may be wrong. There are 22 residues in the CDR3. Germline lookup yields CDR1 KGHSH and CDR2 LQKENI. The CDR3 region is CASSSRQGGRLAGGPSSYEQYF. Here the CDR3 DNA reads TGTGCCAGCTCATCAAGACAGGGCGGGAGACTAGCGGGAGGGCCGAGCTCCTACGAGCAGTACTTC.

This chain uses TRBV6-5 with TRBJ1-1; perhaps TRBD1 as D (6 bases). V was cut by 6 bases and J by 7 bases, with 15 bases left in between. The CDR3 length is 13 residues. The germline gives CDR1 MNHEY, CDR2 SVGAGI. The CDR3 region has the DNA TGTGCCAGCAGGCGGCCTAGGGGGTTTGAAGCTTTCTTT. Its protein product is CASRRPRGFEAFF.

V and J are TRBV7-6 and TRBJ2-3; a weak D match, TRBD1 (6 bases). The CDR3 runs to 17 residues. Germline loops: CDR1 SGHVS, CDR2 FNYEAQ. The ends were cut back, 5 bases at V and 3 bases at J, with 21 bases in the middle. The CDR3: CASSRGQPKTGTDTQYF. The CDR3 DNA follows: TGTGCCAGCAGCCGAGGACAGCCTAAGACGGGGACAGATACGCAGTATTTT.

The gene calls are TRBV6-5 and TRBJ2-1, with 11 bases fitting TRBD2. Germline V gene sequence: CDR1 MNHEY, CDR2 SVGAGI. The CDR3 is 15 residues long. The J segment lost 9 bases and the V segment lost 4 bases, leaving 8 bases of the junction unmatched. The chain's CDR3 is CASSLAGGRKGEQFF. The DNA for the CDR3 is TGTGCCAGCAGTTTAGCGGGAGGGCGGAAAGGTGAGCAGTTCTTC.